The source of this T cell receptor beta chain is a study of shared clonotypes between healthy human individuals (dated by TCRdb to the early 2020s). Background on the whole study: The cohort included a few men and a couple of women between 18 and 49 years of age. Per donor, three plates each were used for CD4 naive and CD4 memory, two for CD8 naive, and one for CD8 memory. To estimate repertoire size and how much clonotype sharing occurs between individuals, the study deeply sequenced the blood TCR repertoires of about five healthy adults. Libraries were prepared and TCR repertoires were sequenced by different laboratories using diverse techniques, in order to increase sequencing depth and limit assay-specific biases. Per donor, leukapheresis produced somewhere between about 0.94 and 9 billion PBMCs.

The V and J ends are trimmed by 4 bases and 2 bases, leaving 16 bases between them. From its cysteine to its phenylalanine, the CDR3 spans 15 amino acids. The read is trimmed to its CDR3 DNA, 45 bases read in frame from base 1. The germline V gene (reference sequence) provides CDR1 SGHNT and CDR2 YYREEE. Using the deep immunoSEQ assay, multiplex PCR amplified TCR CDR3 regions from genomic DNA. Genomic DNA extracted from each cell subset was distributed evenly over all wells of several immunoSEQ 96-well plates, and each plate served as one replicate. Each replicate PCR for sorted subsets received around 200 ng genomic DNA, equal to roughly 30,000 T cell genomes. Purified libraries were measured with a Qubit 3.0 fluorometer, size-checked on a Bioanalyzer 2100, and measured again with the KAPA Library Quantification kit. Each immunoSEQ 96-well plate was sequenced on its own single-read 150-cycle Illumina NextSeq 550 flow cell. In the original analysis: Because the immunoSEQ output included only junctional sequences and no quality scores, the filtering could not be the same as the filtering used for full-length reads. To assign V/J genes and CDR3, sequences were annotated using PyIR, a Python wrapper for IgBLAST v1.9, with IMGT germline references. Reads were filtered out if the reads had weak V/J assignments (E-value above 1e-6), no CDR3, stop codons, out-of-frame junctions, or ambiguous translated residues. A V3J clonotype was defined by an identical inferred V gene, J gene, and CDR3 amino acid sequence. The percentage overlap between two repertoires was calculated by dividing the number of shared unique clonotypes by the size of the smaller repertoire. RTK rarefaction, the Chao1 estimator, and Recon v2.1 estimates of unobserved clonotypes were used to assess repertoire richness. OLGA was used to compute generation probabilities for all TCRbeta clonotypes that the gDNA method yielded from a handful of donors. TCRdb provides this immuneACCESS table in a form limited to in-frame rearrangements. Some clones are lacking; in checked studies, under half of them reflect an unresolved V gene, and why the rest are absent is not known. Clone size and the V and J calls come from that table; the DNA yielded D and trimming. For this sample there are 1.6 million or so clones; 96% appear just once. About 1% of the sample lies in the top ten.

Comments on this clone: The antigen it binds to is not known. The sample holds no much larger clone one base away, and base qualities are not on file.

Findings and caveats that apply to the study as a whole: Rarefaction of sorted-subset datasets indicated incomplete sequencing despite the large sequencing depth. Approximately 4.8% of naive CD4, 3.5% of naive CD8, 2.3% of memory CD4, and 0.35% to 0.4% of memory CD8 clonotypes were shared across several donors. Based on pairwise subsampling, the degree of clonotype sharing among donors was expected to be affected by sequencing depth. Sampling was restricted to blood, and TCR repertoires in tissue are likely to differ from TCR repertoires in blood. Naive subsets generally had larger estimated clonotype richness than memory subsets. Compared with non-shared clonotypes, clonotypes shared by all four sorted-subset donors had higher generation probabilities. The small number of donors limited the genetic and exposure-history diversity represented.

The donors were healthy, HIV-negative adults with no recently reported acute infections or vaccinations. Every donor was a Caucasian adult living in Nashville, Tennessee, USA. CD4+ T cells were enriched by magnetic negative selection; naive cells were then positively selected on CD45RA, and the negative fraction formed the memory subset. Blood was obtained by leukapheresis, after which PBMCs were separated by Ficoll-Histopaque density gradient centrifugation and cryopreserved in liquid nitrogen vapor phase. Analytical flow cytometry was used to check the purity and quantity of every magnetically sorted T cell population. Each sorted fraction had its genomic DNA isolated and then quantified by UV absorbance on a Nanodrop 2000c.

This receptor was obtained from a man aged 30 to 45 in good health. The specimen was naive CD4+ T cells sorted from blood. The sample's cell subset or site label, decoded: CD45RA+ positively selected. Rearrangement joined TRBV5-4 to TRBJ2-7; the D gene is possibly TRBD2, with 5 bases matching. The CDR3 reads CASSRPGFRTYEQYF. The DNA sequence follows: TGTGCCAGCAGCCGACCGGGATTCCGAACCTACGAGCAGTACTTC.